One and the same sample provided the 4 T cell receptor beta chains below, sequenced in a study of response to subunit inactivated influenza vaccine. One entry per CDR3 protein results from TCRdb running MiXCR on the RT-PCR reads. The sample carries 450,000 to 600,000 distinct CDR3 sequences, approximately 15% recorded once. Sequenced material: CD4+ T cells sorted from PBMCs, taken roughly 24 months after vaccination. These receptors came from a man aged 50 to 69 who received an inactivated influenza vaccine.

The V gene is TRBV9, the J gene TRBJ1-1; no reliable D call. Germline lookup yields CDR1 SGDLS and CDR2 YYNGEE. The CDR3 runs 14 residues. V was cut by 0 bases and J by 1 base, with 7 bases left in between. The CDR3: CASSVAGGNTEAFF. The DNA for the CDR3 is TGTGCCAGCAGCGTAGCTGGTGGGAACACTGAAGCTTTCTTT.

In this sample, this clonotype turned up a few times. The V and J genes are TRBV5-1 and TRBJ2-3; 10 bases align to TRBD2. V gave up 3 bases and J gave up 2 bases; unmatched junction bases: 3. CDR1 is SGHRS, CDR2 YFSETQ, per germline. The CDR3 consists of 15 residues. CDR3 nucleotides: TGCGCCAGCAGCTCACTAGCGGGGCTCACAGATACGCAGTATTTT. It yields the protein CASSSLAGLTDTQYF.

This clonotype was detected many times. One end of the junction fails to match germline, which may point to a read error. The V gene is TRBV29-1, the J gene TRBJ1-1; D possibly corresponds to TRBD1 (5 bases). This CDR3 is built from 12 residues. Germline assignment: CDR1 SQVTM and CDR2 ANQGSEA. CDR3 residues: CSVEYTGLYGIF. CDR3 coding DNA: TGCAGCGTTGAATATACAGGTCTTTACGGAATCTTT.

There are a few counts of this clonotype. The gene calls are TRBV5-1 and TRBJ2-6, with D unclear. CDR3 length: 17 residues. Germline-derived CDR1 and CDR2 are SGHRS and YFSETQ. The germline V and J ends were trimmed by 4 bases and 0 bases, with 14 bases remaining between them. The CDR3 region is CASSTPGPNSGANVLTF. CDR3 nucleotide sequence: TGCGCCAGCAGCACGCCCGGGCCAAACTCTGGGGCCAACGTCCTGACTTTC. The full variable domain, in which reference TRBV5-1 and TRBJ2-6 provide the parts outside the CDR3, is KAGVTQTPRYLIKTRGQQVTLSCSPISGHRSVSWYQQTPGQGLQFLFEYFSETQRNKGNFPGRFSGRQFSNSRSEMNVSTLELGDSALYLCASSTPGPNSGANVLTFGAGSRLTVL.